This T cell receptor beta chain was recorded in a study of T cell changes during pregnancy in multiple sclerosis. Germline trimming cut 6 bases from V and 5 bases from J; bases unmatched to any gene: 5. This CDR3 is 12 amino acids long. Germline V lookup: CDR1 SQVTM, CDR2 ANQGSEA. Clones were sequenced by immunoSEQ multiplex PCR, and TCRdb holds only the in-frame ones, with some missing. The data contain roughly 63,000 clones, about 90% of them seen just once; the ten biggest clones take up approximately 2.3%. This TCR was recovered from a female donor in good health, enrolled as a control in a pregnancy study. The chain recombines TRBV29-1 with TRBJ2-3; the match to TRBD2 covers 7 bases. The sequences come from peripheral blood, collected in the second trimester of pregnancy. The CDR3 nucleotides read TGCAGCGTACGAGGGGAGGGAGATACGCAGTATTTT. Translating gives CSVRGEGDTQYF.